In its sample, the clone carrying this T cell receptor (beta chain) was seen many times. Its antigen is unknown. Within a library made for alpha chains, this beta chain is off target, and its count is uninformative. Time point denoted: sample taken at primary tumor resection. Tumor, nontumor lung or frozen PBMC supplied whole RNA that was sequenced unsorted. The data derive from a study of spatial heterogeneity in lung cancer. About the study: Sequence detection consistently recorded a greater number of beta-chain than alpha-chain sequences. Findings of the study overall: It was found that expanded intratumoral alpha and beta TCR counts tracked tumor mutation counts.

One entry per CDR3 protein, called by TCRdb with MiXCR from the 5' RACE reads. Of about 5,800 distinct CDR3 sequences listed, over 13% are singletons. The germline V and J ends were trimmed by 5 bases and 7 bases, with 12 bases remaining between them. From germline, CDR1 is SGHTA and CDR2 FQGTGA. The CDR3 totals 13 residues. The sequence was collected from a male donor with early-stage non-small cell lung cancer. The gene calls are TRBV7-3 and TRBJ2-1; D assignment may be TRBD1 or TRBD2 (5 bases each). Source: lung tumor tissue, taken at surgery. The CDR3 nucleotides read TGTGCCAGCAGCAATCAAGAGGGGAATGAGCAGTTCTTC. It encodes CASSNQEGNEQFF.